This TCR beta chain originates from a study of naive and memory T cell subsets. Both TRBC1 and TRBC2 were covered by a beta constant-region primer of two equimolar oligonucleotides. Nested alpha and beta constant-region primers with the SP2 primer drove four PCR rounds on ligated cDNA. TCRdb re-derived calls from the UMI-ligation and nested PCR reads in MiXCR, one entry per CDR3 protein. This table has roughly 100,000 distinct CDR3 sequences, around 13% appearing once. Study conclusions and caveats: Especially in CD8 cells, naive repertoires contained a few larger clonotypes, possibly CD45RA-re-expressing memory cells. From naive to CM, EM and EMRA, diversity decreased and Gini increased.

This clonotype was recorded many times. Antigen unknown. CD4 T cells were positively selected, then CD8 T cells from the CD4-negative fraction. Four subsets defined by CD45RA and CD27 were sorted after CD3, CD4, CD8 and live/dead staining. The CDR3 totals 16 residues. V was clipped by 5 bases and J by 6 bases, with 20 bases between them. Germline CDR1 is SEHNR and CDR2 is FQNEAQ (reference sequence). The sequenced sample consisted of naive CD8+ T cells from blood. The chain combines TRBV7-9 with TRBJ2-1; D may be TRBD2 (6 bases). The receptor comes from a human donor in good health. CDR3 coding DNA: TGTGCCAGCAGCGCAGACGTCGGGACTCATCTCAATGAGCAGTTCTTC. It codes for CASSADVGTHLNEQFF. Drawing the rest from reference TRBV7-9 and TRBJ2-1, the complete variable domain is DTGVSQNPRHKITKRGQNVTFRCDPISEHNRLYWYRQTLGQGPEFLTYFQNEAQLEKSRLLSDRFSAERPKGSFSTLEIQRTEQGDSAMYLCASSADVGTHLNEQFFGPGTRLTVL.